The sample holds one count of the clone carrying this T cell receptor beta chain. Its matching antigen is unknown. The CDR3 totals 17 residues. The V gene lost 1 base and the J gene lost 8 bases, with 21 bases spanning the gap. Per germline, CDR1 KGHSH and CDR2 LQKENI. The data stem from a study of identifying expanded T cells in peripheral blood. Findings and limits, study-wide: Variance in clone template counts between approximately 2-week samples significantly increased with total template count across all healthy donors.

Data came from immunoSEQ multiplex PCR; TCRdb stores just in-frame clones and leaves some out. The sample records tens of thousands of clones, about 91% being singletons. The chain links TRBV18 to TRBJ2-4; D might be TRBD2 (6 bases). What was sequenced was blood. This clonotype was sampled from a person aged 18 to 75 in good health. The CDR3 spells CASSPRAGGGFVDIQYF. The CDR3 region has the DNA TGTGCCAGCTCACCACGGGCAGGAGGAGGGTTCGTGGACATTCAGTACTTC.